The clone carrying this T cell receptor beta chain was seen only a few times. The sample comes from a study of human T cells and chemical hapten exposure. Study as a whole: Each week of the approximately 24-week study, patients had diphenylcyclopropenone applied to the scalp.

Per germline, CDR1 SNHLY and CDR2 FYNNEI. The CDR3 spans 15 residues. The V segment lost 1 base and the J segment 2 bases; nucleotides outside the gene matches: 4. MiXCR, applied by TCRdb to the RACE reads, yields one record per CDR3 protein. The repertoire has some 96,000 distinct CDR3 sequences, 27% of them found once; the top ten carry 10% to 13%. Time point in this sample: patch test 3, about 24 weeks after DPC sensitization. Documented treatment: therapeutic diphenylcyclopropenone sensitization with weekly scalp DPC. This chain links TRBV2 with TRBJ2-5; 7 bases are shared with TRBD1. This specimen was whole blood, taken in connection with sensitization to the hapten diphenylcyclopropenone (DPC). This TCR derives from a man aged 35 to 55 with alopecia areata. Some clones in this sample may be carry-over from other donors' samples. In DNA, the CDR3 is TGTGCCAGCAGTGAAGTGAGGGGACAGCAAGAGACCCAGTACTTC. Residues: CASSEVRGQQETQYF.